This T cell receptor beta chain was recorded in a study of shared clonotypes between healthy human individuals. Sequencing used immunoSEQ multiplex PCR; TCRdb keeps in-frame clones, though not all of them. The profile shows about 2 million clones, 90% to 95% of them singletons. This CDR3 comprises 17 residues. The V end lost 1 base, the J end lost 9 bases, and 19 bases lay between the germline ends. Germline V CDR1 and CDR2: SGHTA, FQGNSA. The TCR originated in a man younger than 30 in good health. Sequenced input: naive CD4+ T cells sorted from blood. Subset reported: CD45RA+ positively selected. This chain connects TRBV7-2 to TRBJ1-6; D may be TRBD1 (6 bases). The CDR3 DNA follows: TGTGCCAGCAGCTTAGTGGGTGGAGGGGGTGAAGGTTCACCCCTCCACTTT. Protein sequence: CASSLVGGGGEGSPLHF.